Described below is a single T cell receptor beta chain sequence and its context. These data belong to a study of blood T cell repertoires in COVID-19. Study-wide background: Some COVID-19 samples were acute and others convalescent; all came from the United States, Italy and Spain. T cells, B-cell-depleted T cells, or PBMCs supplied cDNA or gDNA.

Germline V CDR1 and CDR2: MDHEN, SYDVKM. This CDR3 has 17 amino acids. V was pared by 1 base and J by 7 bases, with 7 bases of the junction left unmatched. Method: immunoSEQ multiplex PCR; TCRdb's copy keeps in-frame clones and lacks some. In the table there are around 100,000 clones, less than 85% of which are singletons. The chain employs TRBV28 and TRBJ2-1; 13 nucleotides match TRBD2. This TCR was recovered from a human donor in a cohort sampled during active COVID-19. Sequencing used peripheral blood. As DNA, the CDR3 is TGTGCCAGCAGTTTATTCCCCGGGACTAGCGGGAAGAATGAGCAGTTCTTC. Amino acids: CASSLFPGTSGKNEQFF.